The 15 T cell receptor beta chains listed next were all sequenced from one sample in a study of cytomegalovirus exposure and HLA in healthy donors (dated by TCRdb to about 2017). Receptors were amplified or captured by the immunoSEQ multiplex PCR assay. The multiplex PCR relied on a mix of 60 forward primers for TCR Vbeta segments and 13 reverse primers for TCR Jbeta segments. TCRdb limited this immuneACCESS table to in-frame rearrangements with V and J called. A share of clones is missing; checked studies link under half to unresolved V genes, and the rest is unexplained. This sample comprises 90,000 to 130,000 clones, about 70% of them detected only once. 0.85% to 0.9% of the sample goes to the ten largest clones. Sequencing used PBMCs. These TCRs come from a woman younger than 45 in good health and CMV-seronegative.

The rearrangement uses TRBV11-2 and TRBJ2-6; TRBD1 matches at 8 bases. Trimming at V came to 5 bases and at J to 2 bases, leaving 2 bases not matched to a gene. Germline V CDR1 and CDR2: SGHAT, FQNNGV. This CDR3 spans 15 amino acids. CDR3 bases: TGTGCCAGCAGCCCGACAGGGGCTGGGGCCAACGTCCTGACTTTC. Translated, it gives CASSPTGAGANVLTF. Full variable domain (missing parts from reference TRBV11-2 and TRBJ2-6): EAGVAQSPRYKIIEKRQSVAFWCNPISGHATLYWYQQILGQGPKLLIQFQNNGVVDDSQLPKDRFSAERLKGVDSTLKIQPAKLEDSAVYLCASSPTGAGANVLTFGAGSRLTVL.

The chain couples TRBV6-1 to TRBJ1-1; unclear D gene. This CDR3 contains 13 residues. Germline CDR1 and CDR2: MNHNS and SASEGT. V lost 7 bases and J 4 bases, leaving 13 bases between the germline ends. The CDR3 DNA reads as TGTGCCAGCATGGGTTGGCGGGGCACTGAAGCTTTCTTT. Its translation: CASMGWRGTEAFF.

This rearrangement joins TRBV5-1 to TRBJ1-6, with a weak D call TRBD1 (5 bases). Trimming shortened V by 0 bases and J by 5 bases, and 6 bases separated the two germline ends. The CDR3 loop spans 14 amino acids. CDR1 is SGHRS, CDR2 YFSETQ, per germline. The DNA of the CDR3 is TGCGCCAGCAGCTTGGGGGGCAATAATTCACCCCTCCACTTT. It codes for CASSLGGNNSPLHF.

CDR3 amino acids: CASSNEQGVQPQHF. The CDR3 DNA sequence: TGTGCCAGCAGCAACGAACAGGGTGTTCAGCCCCAGCATTTT. The genes are TRBV2 and TRBJ1-5, with D possibly TRBD1 on 6 matching bases. This CDR3 is 14 amino acids long. From germline, CDR1 is SNHLY and CDR2 FYNNEI. Trimming shortened V by 6 bases and J by 6 bases, and 15 bases separated the two germline ends.

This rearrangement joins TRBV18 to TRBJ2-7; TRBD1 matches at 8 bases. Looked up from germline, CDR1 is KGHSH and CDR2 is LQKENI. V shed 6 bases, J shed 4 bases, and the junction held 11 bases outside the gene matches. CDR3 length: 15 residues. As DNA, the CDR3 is TGTGCCAGCTCTCCCTCCTTGACAGGGGCTTACGAGCAGTACTTC. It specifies CASSPSLTGAYEQYF. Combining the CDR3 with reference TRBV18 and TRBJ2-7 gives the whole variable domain NAGVMQNPRHLVRRRGQEARLRCSPMKGHSHVYWYRQLPEEGLKFMVYLQKENIIDESGMPKERFSAEFPKEGPSILRIQQVVRGDSAAYFCASSPSLTGAYEQYFGPGTRLTVT.

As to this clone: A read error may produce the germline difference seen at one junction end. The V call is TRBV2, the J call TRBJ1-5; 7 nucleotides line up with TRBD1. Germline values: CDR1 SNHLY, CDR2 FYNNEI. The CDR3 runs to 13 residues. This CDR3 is CASRGYSNQPQNF. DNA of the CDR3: TGTGCCTCCAGGGGGTATAGCAATCAGCCCCAGAATTTT.

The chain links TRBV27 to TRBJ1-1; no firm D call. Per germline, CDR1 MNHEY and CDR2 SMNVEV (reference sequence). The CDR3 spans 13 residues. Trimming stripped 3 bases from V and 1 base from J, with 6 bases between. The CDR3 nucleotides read TGTGCCAGCAGTTTTCAGAAGAACACTGAAGCTTTCTTT. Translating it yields CASSFQKNTEAFF.

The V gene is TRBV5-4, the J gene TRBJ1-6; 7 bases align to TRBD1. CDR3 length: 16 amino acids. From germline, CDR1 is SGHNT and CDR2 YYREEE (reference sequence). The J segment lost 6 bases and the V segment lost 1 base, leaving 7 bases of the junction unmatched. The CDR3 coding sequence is TGTGCCAGCAGCTTGAGTATGGGACAGTTTAATTCACCCCTCCACTTT. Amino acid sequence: CASSLSMGQFNSPLHF.

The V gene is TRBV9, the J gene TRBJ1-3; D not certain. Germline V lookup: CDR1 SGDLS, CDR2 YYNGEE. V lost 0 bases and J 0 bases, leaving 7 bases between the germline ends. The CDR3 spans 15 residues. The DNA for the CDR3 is TGTGCCAGCAGCGTAGAGGAGGGCTCTGGAAACACCATATATTTT. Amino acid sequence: CASSVEEGSGNTIYF. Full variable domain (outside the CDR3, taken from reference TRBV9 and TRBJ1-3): DSGVTQTPKHLITATGQRVTLRCSPRSGDLSVYWYQQSLDQGLQFLIQYYNGEERAKGNILERFSAQQFPDLHSELNLSSLELGDSALYFCASSVEEGSGNTIYFGEGSWLTVV.

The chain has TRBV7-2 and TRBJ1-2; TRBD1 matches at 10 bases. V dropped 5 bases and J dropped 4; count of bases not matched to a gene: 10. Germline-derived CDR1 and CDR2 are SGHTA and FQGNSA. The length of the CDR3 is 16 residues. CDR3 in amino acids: CASSTGTGVGVYGYTF. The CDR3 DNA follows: TGTGCCAGCAGCACCGGGACAGGGGTCGGTGTCTATGGCTACACCTTC.

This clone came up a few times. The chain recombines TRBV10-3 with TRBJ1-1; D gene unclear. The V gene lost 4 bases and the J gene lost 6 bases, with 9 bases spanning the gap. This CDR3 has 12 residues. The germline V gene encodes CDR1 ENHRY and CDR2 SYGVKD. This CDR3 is CAISAVNAEAFF. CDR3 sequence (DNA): TGTGCCATCAGTGCAGTAAACGCTGAAGCTTTCTTT.

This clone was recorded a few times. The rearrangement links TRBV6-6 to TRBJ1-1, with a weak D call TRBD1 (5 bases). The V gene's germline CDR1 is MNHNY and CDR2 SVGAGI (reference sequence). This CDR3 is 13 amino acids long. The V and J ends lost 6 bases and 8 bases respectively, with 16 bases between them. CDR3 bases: TGTGCCAGCAGGAGGAGGGACGGGTACGAAGCTTTCTTT. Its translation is CASRRRDGYEAFF.

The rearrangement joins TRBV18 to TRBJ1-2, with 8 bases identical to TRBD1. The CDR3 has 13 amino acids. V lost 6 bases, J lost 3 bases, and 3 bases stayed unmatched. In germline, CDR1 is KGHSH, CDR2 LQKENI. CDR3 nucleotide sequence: TGTGCCAGCTCGACGACAGGGGACTATGGCTACACCTTC. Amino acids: CASSTTGDYGYTF. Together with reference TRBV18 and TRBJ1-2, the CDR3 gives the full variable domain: NAGVMQNPRHLVRRRGQEARLRCSPMKGHSHVYWYRQLPEEGLKFMVYLQKENIIDESGMPKERFSAEFPKEGPSILRIQQVVRGDSAAYFCASSTTGDYGYTFGSGTRLTVV.

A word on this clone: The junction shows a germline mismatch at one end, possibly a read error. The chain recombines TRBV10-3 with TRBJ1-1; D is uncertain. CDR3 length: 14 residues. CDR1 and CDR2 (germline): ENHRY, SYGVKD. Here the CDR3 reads CAISEAGMNTGAFF. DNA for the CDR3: TGTGCCATCAGTGAGGCGGGGATGAACACTGGAGCTTTCTTT.

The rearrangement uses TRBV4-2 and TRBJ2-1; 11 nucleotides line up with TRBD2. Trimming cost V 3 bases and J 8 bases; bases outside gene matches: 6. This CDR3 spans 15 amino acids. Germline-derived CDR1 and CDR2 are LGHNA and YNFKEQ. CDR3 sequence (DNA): TGTGCCAGCAGCCATGAAACTAGCGGGAGATATGAGCAGTTCTTC. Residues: CASSHETSGRYEQFF.